The next 17 T cell receptor beta chains were all read from a single sample in a study of blood T cell repertoires in COVID-19. The method was immunoSEQ multiplex PCR; TCRdb's version includes in-frame clones alone and lacks a portion of them. The sample contains hundreds of thousands of clones, roughly 76% of which appear only once. The sequenced sample was peripheral blood. The receptors here all came from a woman older than 75 with COVID-19, enrolled during active disease.

The chain joins TRBV29-1 to TRBJ1-1; tentatively, D is TRBD1 (5 bases). There are 11 residues in the CDR3. Trimming cost V 5 bases and J 8 bases, with 12 bases left between them. Germline V lookup: CDR1 SQVTM, CDR2 ANQGSEA. The CDR3 sequence is CSVYRGLEAFF. The DNA of the CDR3 is TGCAGCGTTTACCGGGGACTCGAAGCTTTCTTT.

The chain uses TRBV19 and TRBJ2-1, with TRBD1 matching over 10 bases. With 3 bases clipped from V and 6 bases from J, the junction kept 8 bases outside the gene matches. There are 16 residues in the CDR3. CDR1 is LNHDA, CDR2 SQIVND, per germline (reference sequence). The CDR3 region is CASSIRQGASFNEQFF. In DNA form, the CDR3 reads TGTGCCAGTAGTATTCGACAGGGGGCCTCATTCAATGAGCAGTTCTTC.

This clone was recorded a few times. CDR3 nucleotide sequence: TGTGCCAGCAGCTTAGGCCAGCGGGGGGTCAATGAGCAGTTCTTC. Its protein is CASSLGQRGVNEQFF. The chain couples TRBV11-2 to TRBJ2-1; 9 positions match TRBD2. This CDR3 has 15 residues. Trimming at V came to 1 base and at J to 6 bases, leaving 4 bases not matched to a gene. Germline CDR1 SGHAT, CDR2 FQNNGV. The variable domain in full, completed from reference TRBV11-2 and TRBJ2-1, reads EAGVAQSPRYKIIEKRQSVAFWCNPISGHATLYWYQQILGQGPKLLIQFQNNGVVDDSQLPKDRFSAERLKGVDSTLKIQPAKLEDSAVYLCASSLGQRGVNEQFFGPGTRLTVL.

This chain uses TRBV19 with TRBJ1-2, with 7 bases matching TRBD1. The CDR3 is made up of 16 amino acids. Germline V CDR1 and CDR2: LNHDA, SQIVND (reference sequence). Unmatched junction bases numbered 18, after V lost 3 bases and J lost 11 bases. CDR3 amino acids: CASSMPGWTGLPVYTF. As DNA, the CDR3 is TGTGCCAGTAGTATGCCCGGATGGACAGGTTTGCCCGTTTACACCTTC. Based on the CDR3 plus reference TRBV19 and TRBJ1-2, the full variable domain is DGGITQSPKYLFRKEGQNVTLSCEQNLNHDAMYWYRQDPGQGLRLIYYSQIVNDFQKGDIAEGYSVSREKKESFPLTVTSAQKNPTAFYLCASSMPGWTGLPVYTFGSGTRLTVV.

The chain is built from TRBV3-1 (or the pseudogene TRBV3-2) and TRBJ2-1; TRBD2 matches 15 bases. This CDR3 has 17 residues. Trimming at V came to 5 bases and at J to 5 bases, leaving 7 bases not matched to a gene. The germline V gene has CDR1 LGHDT and CDR2 YNNKEL (reference sequence). The CDR3 spells CASSYRTSGGVNNEQFF. CDR3 nucleotide sequence: TGTGCCAGCAGCTACCGGACTAGCGGGGGGGTTAACAATGAGCAGTTCTTC.

The genes are TRBV9 and TRBJ2-7, with D perhaps matching TRBD2 (5 bases). Germline loops: CDR1 SGDLS, CDR2 YYNGEE. This CDR3 has 15 amino acids. The V and J ends lost 4 bases and 0 bases respectively, with 14 bases between them. CDR3 nucleotides: TGTGCCAGCAGCCCCCGGGAAACGAGCTCCTACGAGCAGTACTTC. Translation gives CASSPRETSSYEQYF.

This chain uses TRBV24-1 with TRBJ2-5, with 11 positions matching TRBD1. After removal of 6 bases from V and 5 bases from J, the junction contained 10 bases not matched to a gene. The CDR3 is 16 residues long. Germline assignment: CDR1 KGHDR and CDR2 SFDVKD. The CDR3 region is CATSPGQGVGGETQYF. In DNA form, the CDR3 reads TGTGCCACCAGTCCGGGACAGGGGGTGGGAGGGGAGACCCAGTACTTC.

This sequence joins TRBV6-4 and TRBJ1-1; weak D call: TRBD1 (6 bases). V was clipped by 5 bases and J by 6 bases, with 16 bases between them. Germline CDR1 reads MRHNA; CDR2 reads SNTAGT. The CDR3 runs to 14 residues. CDR3 loop: CASSPSQGRAEAFF. In nucleotides, the CDR3 is TGTGCCAGCAGTCCCTCACAGGGAAGGGCTGAAGCTTTCTTT.

The chain links TRBV5-4 to TRBJ2-1; the match to TRBD2 covers 7 bases. This CDR3 region has 15 residues. Germline CDR1 and CDR2: SGHNT and YYREEE (reference sequence). Trimming removed 4 bases from V and 5 bases from J; junction bases left unmatched: 9. In DNA, the CDR3 is TGTGCCAGCAGCGTCGCAGGACTAGGGAACAATGAGCAGTTCTTC. It codes for CASSVAGLGNNEQFF.

The chain employs TRBV7-9 and TRBJ2-1; D gene ambiguous. The V end was cut by 1 base, the J end by 6 bases, with 10 bases between. The germline gives CDR1 SEHNR, CDR2 FQNEAQ (reference sequence). The CDR3 contains 14 residues. In DNA, the CDR3 is TGTGCCAGCAGCTTAGACCGGTTAAGCAATGAGCAGTTCTTC. It yields the protein CASSLDRLSNEQFF.

This chain joins TRBV12-3 or TRBV12-4 and TRBJ2-1, with D possibly matching TRBD2 (6 bases). The CDR3 loop spans 11 amino acids. V shed 7 bases and J shed 7 bases, with 8 bases lying between them. The CDR3 protein is CASKGRNEQFF. The CDR3 DNA reads TGTGCCAGCAAGGGGAGGAATGAGCAGTTCTTC.

This clone appeared a single time. The chain links TRBV5-1 to TRBJ1-2; TRBD1 might be the D (6 bases). This CDR3 region has 14 residues. Germline CDR1 and CDR2: SGHRS and YFSETQ. V lost 6 bases and J 7 bases, leaving 19 bases between the germline ends. Written as DNA, the CDR3 is TGCGCCAGCAAGGACAGCTCCAGTGACACTGGCTACACCTTC. Translation gives CASKDSSSDTGYTF.

There are a few counts of this clone. This chain connects TRBV2 to TRBJ1-2; perhaps TRBD1 as D (6 bases). Trimming left V 5 bases short and J 4 bases short, with 14 bases between. The CDR3 extends over 14 amino acids. CDR1 and CDR2 from the germline V gene are SNHLY and FYNNEI. CDR3 in amino acids: CASSTYRASYGYTF. Here the CDR3 DNA reads TGTGCCAGCAGTACCTACAGGGCTAGCTATGGCTACACCTTC.

This clone occurred a few times. The V gene is TRBV4-2, the J gene TRBJ2-2, with 7 bases that match TRBD1. Trimming at V came to 3 bases and at J to 4 bases, leaving 2 bases not matched to a gene. Germline lookup yields CDR1 LGHNA and CDR2 YNFKEQ. The CDR3 has 14 amino acids. This CDR3 is CASSQPGGTGELFF. In nucleotides, the CDR3 is TGTGCCAGCAGCCAGCCAGGGGGCACCGGGGAGCTGTTTTTT.

This chain links TRBV20-1 with TRBJ2-7; 7 nucleotides align to TRBD2. Trimming took 3 bases from V and 2 from J; bases not matched to a gene: 4. This CDR3 is built from 13 residues. Germline V gene lookup returns CDR1 DFQATT and CDR2 SNEGSKA (reference sequence). The CDR3 protein is CSASQREPYEQYF. In DNA, the CDR3 is TGCAGTGCTAGTCAGCGGGAACCCTACGAGCAGTACTTC.

The V and J genes are TRBV5-1 and TRBJ2-5; no definite D call. V lost 4 bases, J lost 5 bases, and 9 bases lay in between. The CDR3 runs 12 residues. The germline CDR1 and CDR2 sequences are SGHRS and YFSETQ. The chain's CDR3 is CASSTPGETQYF. CDR3 bases: TGCGCCAGCAGCACCCCCGGGGAGACCCAGTACTTC.

The chain employs TRBV23-1 and TRBJ1-5, with TRBD1 as a possible D gene (6 bases). TRBV23-1 is an ORF, with its function uncertain. V was cut by 2 bases and J by 4 bases, with 9 bases left in between. The CDR3 loop spans 14 amino acids. DNA for the CDR3: TGCGCCAGCAGTCAAGATCAGGGGAATCAGCCCCAGCATTTT. This sequence encodes CASSQDQGNQPQHF.